This T cell receptor (beta chain) was identified during a study of PD-L1 blockade in urothelial cancer. Profiling relied on immunoSEQ multiplex PCR, and the TCRdb table lists in-frame clones only, not all of them. The profile shows about 52,000 clones, around 84% of them singletons. The germline V gene has CDR1 SGHTA and CDR2 FQGNSA. This CDR3 has 14 amino acids. The ends were cut back, 1 base at V and 3 bases at J, with 6 bases in the middle. Time point meaning: pretreatment peripheral blood. Locally advanced or metastatic urothelial carcinoma was present in patients. The clonotype originates from a man between 45 and 60 years old with urothelial cancer. This chain uses TRBV7-2 with TRBJ1-4; D gene uncertain. The sequencing used PBMCs, collected around atezolizumab (anti-PD-L1) treatment. CDR3 sequence (DNA): TGTGCCAGCAGCTTAGAGCTCTCTAATGAAAAACTGTTTTTT. Amino acid sequence: CASSLELSNEKLFF.